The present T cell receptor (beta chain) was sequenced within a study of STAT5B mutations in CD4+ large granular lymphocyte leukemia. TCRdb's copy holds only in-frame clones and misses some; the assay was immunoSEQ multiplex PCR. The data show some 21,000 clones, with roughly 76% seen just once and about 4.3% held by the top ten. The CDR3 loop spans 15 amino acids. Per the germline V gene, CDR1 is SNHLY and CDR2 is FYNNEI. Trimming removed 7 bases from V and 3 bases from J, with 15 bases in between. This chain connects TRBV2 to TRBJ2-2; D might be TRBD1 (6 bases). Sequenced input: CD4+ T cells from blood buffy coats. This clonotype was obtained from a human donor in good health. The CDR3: CASTILGGDTGELFF. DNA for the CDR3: TGTGCCAGCACCATTCTAGGGGGAGACACCGGGGAGCTGTTTTTT. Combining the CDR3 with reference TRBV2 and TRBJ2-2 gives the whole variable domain EPEVTQTPSHQVTQMGQEVILRCVPISNHLYFYWYRQILGQKVEFLVSFYNNEISEKSEIFDDQFSVERPDGSNFTLKIRSTKLEDSAMYFCASTILGGDTGELFFGEGSRLTVL.